Here is one T cell receptor (beta chain) with its context. The antigen it binds to is not known. Base quality data are lacking; no much larger clone is found one base away. V lost 5 bases and J lost 4 bases, and the count of bases not matched to a germline gene is 3. From the cysteine through the phenylalanine, the CDR3 covers 14 amino acids. The read is trimmed to its CDR3 DNA, 42 bases read in frame from base 1. Via the germline V gene, CDR1 is SGHTA and CDR2 FQGNSA. This sample was taken from a study of OX40 agonist ivuxolimab in advanced cancers. About the investigation overall: Ivuxolimab was a fully human IgG2 agonistic monoclonal antibody targeting the costimulatory receptor OX40 (CD134). Prior anti-PD-1, anti-PD-L1 or anti-CTLA-4 therapy was permitted, and about two fifths of dose-escalation patients had received checkpoint inhibitors. Of the roughly 51 patients in dose escalation, about 20 had hepatocellular carcinoma, some 15 had melanoma, 9 had renal cell carcinoma and 9 had head and neck cancer. Peripheral TCRbeta sequencing was intended to test whether TCR sequence diversity was altered and clonal T-cell expansion was caused by ivuxolimab. Intravenous ivuxolimab was administered to patients every 2 weeks at six dose levels: 0.01, 0.1, 0.3, 1.5, 3 and 10 mg/kg. The dose-escalation cohort was roughly 83% male with a mean age of about 65 years, ranging from roughly 23 to 79. Three dose-escalation patients achieved partial responses, one with hepatocellular carcinoma and two with cutaneous melanoma. The monotherapy dose-escalation portion (N ≈ 55 patients) of the phase I ivuxolimab trial is reported in the paper. General study outcomes and caveats: Low levels of normalized T-cell clonal expansion were also seen in some patients who did not respond. At doses of 0.1 to 3.0 mg/kg, clonal expansion of both CD4+ and CD8+ T cells in blood was seen between baseline and week 6. In partial responders in the 0.1-3.0 mg/kg groups, normalized peripheral clonal expansion was found to be among the lowest, especially among CD8+ T cells. Which antigens the clonally expanded peripheral T cells were specific for was not determined. After ivuxolimab, expanded clones were on average more numerous among CD8+ T cells than among CD4+ T cells.

For sequencing of the TCRbeta CDR3 region, genomic DNA was extracted from the sorted cells. The immunoSEQ Assay was used for sequencing of TCRbeta CDR3 regions. Sourced from immuneACCESS, this table was stored by TCRdb with only in-frame sequences that have V and J called. A share of the clones is absent; for the studies checked, an unresolved V gene accounts for under half, and the remainder has no known explanation. In all, the sample holds 100,000 to 120,000 clones, and around 93% of those were seen once. The biggest ten clones account for over 0.6% of the sample. The trial excluded patients who had a history of autoimmune disease or who were on systemic immunosuppression. Peripheral blood for TCR sequencing was collected from all dose cohorts at baseline, on cycle 4 day 1, and on cycle 7 day 1. The samples were taken from a phase I, first-in-human, multicenter, open-label dose-escalation trial of ivuxolimab. Adults with locally advanced or metastatic head and neck squamous cell, hepatocellular, melanoma or renal cell carcinoma were enrolled in the trial. CD4+ and CD8+ T cells were sorted separately from peripheral blood before TCR sequencing.

The specimen was CD4+ or CD8+ T cells sorted from blood, collected in a trial of the OX40 agonist ivuxolimab. This chain is built from TRBV7-2 and TRBJ1-4, with 8 junctional bases fitting TRBD1. The sequence was collected from an adult with an advanced solid tumor such as melanoma, head and neck, liver or kidney cancer. CDR3 sequence: CASSQDRGNEKLFF. The sequence in DNA is TGTGCCAGCAGCCAAGACAGGGGTAATGAAAAACTGTTTTTT.